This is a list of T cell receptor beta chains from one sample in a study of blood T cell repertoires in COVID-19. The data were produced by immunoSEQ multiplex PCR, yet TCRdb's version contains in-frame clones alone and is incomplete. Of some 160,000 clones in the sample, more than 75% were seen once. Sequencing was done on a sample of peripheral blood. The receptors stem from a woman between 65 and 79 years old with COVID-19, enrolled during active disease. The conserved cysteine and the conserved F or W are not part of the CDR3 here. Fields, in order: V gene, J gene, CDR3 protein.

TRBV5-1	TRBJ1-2	ASSTGQGTGYT
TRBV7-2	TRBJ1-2	ASSLQTGSWYGYT
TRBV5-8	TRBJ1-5	ASSPPRGPYNQPQH
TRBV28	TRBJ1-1	ASSLYRSNTEAF
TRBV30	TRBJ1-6	AWMVADSPLH
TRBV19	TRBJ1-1	ASSSTGGAEAF
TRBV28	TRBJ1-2	ATVRTDYYGYT
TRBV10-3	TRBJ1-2	ATWTGGGYT
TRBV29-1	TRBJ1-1	SVRTGGDTEAF
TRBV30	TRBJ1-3	AWSSRTGYSGNTIY
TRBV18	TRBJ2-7	ASNGGTGGSEQY
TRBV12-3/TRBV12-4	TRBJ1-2	ASSLVEGYT
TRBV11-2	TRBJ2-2	ASTSPHTGGGTGELF
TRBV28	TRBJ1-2	ASSQWTGGNGFLGYT
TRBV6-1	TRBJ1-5	ASSATMGGDTNQPQH
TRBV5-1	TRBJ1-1	ASSLLQGQNTEAF
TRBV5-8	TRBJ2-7	ASRLYGTGDSYEQY
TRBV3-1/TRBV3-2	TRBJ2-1	ASSLLVGEQF
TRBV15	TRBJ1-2	ATSGSGTGGVNYGYT
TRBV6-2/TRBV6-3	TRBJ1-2	ASSYSIRGYGYT
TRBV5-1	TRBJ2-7	ASTPSRDRSYEQY
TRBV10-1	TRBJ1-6	ASSGTGDNSPLH
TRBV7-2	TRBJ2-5	ASSLGRGGVPRGETQY
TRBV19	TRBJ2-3	ASSKGTGEADTQY
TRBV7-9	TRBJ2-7	ASSLAYPTNGPY
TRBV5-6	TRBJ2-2	ASSLRTVTGELF
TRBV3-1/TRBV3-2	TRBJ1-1	ASSQGGQNTEAF
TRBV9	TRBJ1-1	ASSVEGRGEAF
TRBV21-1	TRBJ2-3	ASGHRGGSDCTDTQY
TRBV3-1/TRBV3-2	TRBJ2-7	ASSQGTGEQY
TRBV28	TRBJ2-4	ASSPGTVAKNIQY
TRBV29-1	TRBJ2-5	SGVTSGAFQETQY
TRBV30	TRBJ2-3	AWTSGGTQY
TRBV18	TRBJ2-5	ASSRSGQETQY
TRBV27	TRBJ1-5	ASSFYSNQPQH
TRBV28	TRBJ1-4	ASKTGAYEKLF
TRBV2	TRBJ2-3	ASKTDTDTQY
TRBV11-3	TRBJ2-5	ASSLGIRGEETQY
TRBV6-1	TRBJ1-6	ASSDGQVGLVRVPLH
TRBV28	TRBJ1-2	ASTEPGTDLYGYT
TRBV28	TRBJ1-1	ASLKWEGVRTEAF
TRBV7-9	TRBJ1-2	ASSFSFVGDKHYGYT
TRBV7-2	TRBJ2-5	ASSRGGRETQY
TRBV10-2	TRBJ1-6	ASRGTGDHNSPLH
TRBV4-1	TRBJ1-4	ASSQGTGGDEKLF
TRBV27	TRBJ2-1	ASSLSQGALYNEQF
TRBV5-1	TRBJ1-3	ASSLVGVGNTIY
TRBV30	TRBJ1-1	AWSVQGVAEAF
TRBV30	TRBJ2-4	AWSVSVRGRATIAKNIQY
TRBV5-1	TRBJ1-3	ASSATGAAGNTIY
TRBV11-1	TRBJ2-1	ASSPLGGLYNEQF
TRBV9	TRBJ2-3	ASSGSSYTDTQY